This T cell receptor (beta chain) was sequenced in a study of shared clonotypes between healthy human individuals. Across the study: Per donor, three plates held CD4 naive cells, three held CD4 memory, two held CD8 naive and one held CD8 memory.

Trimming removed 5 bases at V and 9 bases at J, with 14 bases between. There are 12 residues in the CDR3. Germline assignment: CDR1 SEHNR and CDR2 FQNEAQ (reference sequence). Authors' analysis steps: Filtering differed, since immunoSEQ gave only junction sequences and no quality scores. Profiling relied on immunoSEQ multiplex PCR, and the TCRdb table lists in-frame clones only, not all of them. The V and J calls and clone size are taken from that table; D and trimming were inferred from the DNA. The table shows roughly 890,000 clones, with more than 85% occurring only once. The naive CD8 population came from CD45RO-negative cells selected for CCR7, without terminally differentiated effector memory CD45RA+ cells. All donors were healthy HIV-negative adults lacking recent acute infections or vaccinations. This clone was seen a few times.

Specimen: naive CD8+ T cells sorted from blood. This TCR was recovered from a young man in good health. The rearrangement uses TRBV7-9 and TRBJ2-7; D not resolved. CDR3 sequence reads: CASSTQVVVQYF. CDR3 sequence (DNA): TGTGCCAGCAGCACCCAAGTAGTTGTGCAGTACTTC.